The 32 T cell receptor beta chains presented below share a single source sample, sequenced in a study of T cells in localized non-small cell lung cancer. TCRdb's copy holds only in-frame clones and misses some; the assay was immunoSEQ multiplex PCR. The repertoire holds 53,000 or so clones, with over 80% as singletons. Sequencing used peripheral blood mononuclear cells, obtained before any cancer treatment. The source is a man aged 35 to 69 with stage III lung adenocarcinoma.

This clone appeared a single time. The chain couples TRBV7-9 to TRBJ2-5, with a tentative D call TRBD1 (6 bases). V was cut by 5 bases and J by 0 bases, with 10 bases left in between. Looked up from germline, CDR1 is SEHNR and CDR2 is FQNEAQ (reference sequence). The CDR3 spans 14 residues. This chain's CDR3 is CASSVGQYQETQYF. The DNA for the CDR3 is TGTGCCAGCAGCGTCGGACAGTACCAAGAGACCCAGTACTTC.

The chain uses TRBV19 and TRBJ2-3, with D uncertain. The V end lost 3 bases, the J end lost 1 base, and 8 bases lay between the germline ends. The CDR3 covers 14 residues. The germline V gene has CDR1 LNHDA and CDR2 SQIVND (reference sequence). The DNA for the CDR3 is TGTGCCAGTAGTATCAACTGGGGCACAGATACGCAGTATTTT. Its translation: CASSINWGTDTQYF.

The CDR3, as DNA: TGTGCCAGCAGTGAAGCGCTTCGGGAGGATACGCAGTATTTT. This translates into CASSEALREDTQYF. This chain joins TRBV2 and TRBJ2-3; D may be TRBD2 (6 bases). Germline V CDR1 and CDR2: SNHLY, FYNNEI. Trimming took 0 bases from V and 6 from J, leaving 10 bases between them. The CDR3 is 14 residues long.

The chain is built from TRBV27 and TRBJ2-7; 9 bases fit TRBD1. Trimming took 6 bases from V and 1 from J; bases not matched to a gene: 4. The CDR3 length is 14 residues. CDR1 is MNHEY, CDR2 SMNVEV, per germline (reference sequence). DNA of the CDR3: TGTGCCAGCAGCGCGACAGGGGGTTCCTACGAGCAGTACTTC. The encoded protein is CASSATGGSYEQYF.

The chain is built from TRBV29-1 and TRBJ2-3; 9 bases are shared with TRBD2. The CDR3 spans 15 residues. Germline V gene lookup returns CDR1 SQVTM and CDR2 ANQGSEA. V lost 1 base to trimming and J lost 3 bases; unmatched junction nucleotides: 5. The CDR3 spells CSVEGLAGWTDTQYF. The CDR3 bases are TGCAGCGTTGAAGGTCTAGCGGGATGGACAGATACGCAGTATTTT.

The J gene is TRBJ2-7, the V gene TRBV5-1; 8 bases agree with TRBD2. Germline V gene data show CDR1 as SGHRS and CDR2 as YFSETQ. This CDR3 comprises 15 residues. V lost 4 bases and J lost 3; bases outside the gene matches: 9. CDR3 sequence reads: CASSTMKRGFYEQYF. For the CDR3, the DNA is TGCGCCAGCAGCACTATGAAGCGGGGGTTCTACGAGCAGTACTTC.

The V call is TRBV10-1, the J call TRBJ2-7; tentative D call: TRBD2 (6 bases). Trimming took off 4 bases at V and 5 bases at J, with 9 bases between the two ends. Looked up from germline, CDR1 is WNHNN and CDR2 is SYGVQD (reference sequence). The CDR3 runs to 12 residues. CDR3 coding DNA: TGCGCCAGCAGTGGGGAGGTGGACGAGCAGTACTTC. Translation gives CASSGEVDEQYF.

The rearrangement uses TRBV23-1 and TRBJ1-1, with TRBD1 matching 7 bases. TRBV23-1 has ORF status, its function being uncertain. V shed 4 bases and J 6 bases; nucleotides not matched to a gene: 20. This CDR3 contains 18 residues. CDR3 nucleotide sequence: TGCGCCAGCAGTCGACAGGGACGCCGGATTCGGGAAAGGGCTGAAGCTTTCTTT. It specifies CASSRQGRRIRERAEAFF.

This chain links TRBV2 with TRBJ2-6; D is unresolved. V lost 4 bases and J lost 0, with 4 bases in between. Germline V gene sequence: CDR1 SNHLY, CDR2 FYNNEI. The CDR3 extends over 14 amino acids. For the CDR3, the DNA is TGTGCCAGCAGTGTGACCTCTGGGGCCAACGTCCTGACTTTC. Amino acid sequence: CASSVTSGANVLTF.

This clone was found many times. The chain links TRBV5-1 to TRBJ1-1; TRBD1 might be the D (5 bases). With 3 bases removed from V and 3 bases from J, the gap between germline ends came to 12 bases. CDR1 SGHRS and CDR2 YFSETQ come from the germline V gene. The CDR3 loop spans 14 amino acids. CDR3 bases: TGCGCCAGCAGCTCCGAGGGGTCCTACACTGAAGCTTTCTTT. Its translation: CASSSEGSYTEAFF.

The chain has TRBV5-1 and TRBJ2-2; D is unresolved. CDR3 length equals 15 residues. Germline V gene lookup returns CDR1 SGHRS and CDR2 YFSETQ. Deletions cut 0 bases from V and 5 bases from J, with 11 bases between. The CDR3 protein is CASSLGGSPTGELFF. The CDR3 nucleotides are TGCGCCAGCAGCTTGGGCGGCAGTCCGACCGGGGAGCTGTTTTTT.

The V gene is TRBV7-6, the J gene TRBJ1-2; D possibly corresponds to TRBD1 (5 bases). CDR3 length: 15 amino acids. Trimming removed 1 base from V and 2 bases from J, with 11 bases in between. The germline CDR1 and CDR2 sequences are SGHVS and FNYEAQ. CDR3 bases: TGTGCCAGCAGCTTAGGGGGGGGACCCAACTATGGCTACACCTTC. Residues: CASSLGGGPNYGYTF.

The chain carries TRBV7-9 and TRBJ2-3; TRBD1 might be the D (5 bases). Trimming pared 1 base from V and 6 bases from J, leaving 17 bases between. The CDR3 sequence is 16 residues long. CDR1 and CDR2 from the germline V gene are SEHNR and FQNEAQ (reference sequence). The CDR3 region is CASSLGRALGSDTQYF. The DNA of the CDR3 is TGTGCCAGCAGCTTAGGCAGGGCCCTAGGCTCGGATACGCAGTATTTT.

The gene calls are TRBV7-8 and TRBJ1-4, with no clear D. CDR1 SGHVS and CDR2 FQNEAQ come from the germline V gene. V shed 6 bases and J shed 11 bases, with 13 bases lying between them. The CDR3 is made up of 12 amino acids. CDR3 amino acids: CASRSSREKLFF. Written as DNA, the CDR3 is TGTGCCAGCAGATCTTCCCGGGAGAAACTGTTTTTT.

The chain joins TRBV11-2 to TRBJ2-1, with D possibly matching TRBD1 (5 bases). Trimming took 1 base from V and 2 from J, leaving 6 bases between them. This CDR3 comprises 14 residues. Germline V lookup: CDR1 SGHAT, CDR2 FQNNGV. The DNA for the CDR3 is TGTGCCAGCAGCTTAGGGGGCCCCTACAATGAGCAGTTCTTC. Amino acid sequence: CASSLGGPYNEQFF.

The V gene is TRBV10-1, the J gene TRBJ2-5; D not certain. Germline V gene sequence: CDR1 WNHNN, CDR2 SYGVQD (reference sequence). CDR3 length: 12 amino acids. V dropped 8 bases and J dropped 3 bases, with 10 bases sitting between them. CDR3 sequence (DNA): TGCGCCAGCTCCGACACAAAAGAGACCCAGTACTTC. Translating it yields CASSDTKETQYF.

The rearrangement joins TRBV30 to TRBJ2-5; a weak D match, TRBD1 (5 bases). V was trimmed by 4 bases and J by 5 bases, leaving 17 bases between them. This CDR3 spans 14 amino acids. Germline assignment: CDR1 GTSNPN and CDR2 SVGIG (reference sequence). The CDR3, as DNA: TGTGCCTGGAATCGACAGCACCATCAGGAGACCCAGTACTTC. The encoded protein is CAWNRQHHQETQYF.

J is TRBJ2-4 and V is TRBV15, with D hard to call. Germline lookup yields CDR1 LNHNV and CDR2 YYDKDF (reference sequence). This CDR3 has 13 residues. V was pared by 4 bases and J by 8 bases, with 12 bases between. CDR3: CATSIPVGDIQYF. The CDR3 DNA reads as TGTGCCACCAGCATACCTGTGGGCGACATTCAGTACTTC.

The chain links TRBV9 to TRBJ1-3; tentative D call: TRBD1 (5 bases). V was pared by 4 bases and J by 2 bases, with 19 bases between. The CDR3 consists of 17 residues. Germline CDR1 and CDR2: SGDLS and YYNGEE. In DNA, the CDR3 is TGTGCCAGCAGCCGCGACCCCAGGGAGAGGGCTGGAAACACCATATATTTT. This sequence encodes CASSRDPRERAGNTIYF.

In this sample, this clone turned up once. The chain has TRBV12-5 and TRBJ2-1; TRBD2 matches 9 bases. The germline gives CDR1 LGHNT, CDR2 FRNRAP. Losses at the gene ends were 5 bases for V and 6 bases for J; bases not matched to a gene: 11. This CDR3 is 16 amino acids long. CDR3 bases: TGTGCTAGTGGTCTCCAGATAGCGGGAGTGAGCAATGAGCAGTTCTTC. Translated: CASGLQIAGVSNEQFF.

In its sample, this clone was seen a few times. The V gene is TRBV4-2, the J gene TRBJ2-7; perhaps TRBD1 as D (6 bases). The CDR3 runs to 16 residues. In germline, CDR1 is LGHNA, CDR2 YNFKEQ. The V gene lost 0 bases and the J gene lost 3 bases, with 15 bases spanning the gap. The CDR3 here is CASSQEDRTDLYEQYF. The CDR3 DNA is TGTGCCAGCAGCCAAGAAGATCGGACAGACCTCTACGAGCAGTACTTC.

This clone was counted once. The rearrangement joins TRBV10-3 to TRBJ2-3; 8 bases agree with TRBD1. Trimming cost V 8 bases and J 1 base; bases outside gene matches: 5. Germline-derived CDR1 and CDR2 are ENHRY and SYGVKD. The CDR3 length is 14 residues. The DNA of the CDR3 is TGTGCCATCGGACAGGGCTCGCGCACAGATACGCAGTATTTT. Protein sequence: CAIGQGSRTDTQYF.

The genes are TRBV18 and TRBJ2-3; TRBD1 matches 8 bases. Germline assignment: CDR1 KGHSH and CDR2 LQKENI. Trimming removed 3 bases from V and 2 bases from J; junction bases left unmatched: 4. The CDR3 is 15 amino acids. The CDR3 bases are TGTGCCAGCTCACCCGGACAGGGTTTCACAGATACGCAGTATTTT. Residues: CASSPGQGFTDTQYF. Full variable domain (remainder filled in from reference TRBV18 and TRBJ2-3): NAGVMQNPRHLVRRRGQEARLRCSPMKGHSHVYWYRQLPEEGLKFMVYLQKENIIDESGMPKERFSAEFPKEGPSILRIQQVVRGDSAAYFCASSPGQGFTDTQYFGPGTRLTVL.

The gene calls are TRBV19 and TRBJ1-1; D possibly corresponds to TRBD1 (6 bases). V gave up 0 bases and J gave up 7 bases, with 9 bases separating them. Germline values: CDR1 LNHDA, CDR2 SQIVND (reference sequence). There are 13 residues in the CDR3. The CDR3, as DNA: TGTGCCAGTAGTATAGAGGGGGCTATTGAAGCTTTCTTT. This codes for CASSIEGAIEAFF.

J is TRBJ1-2 and V is TRBV7-9; possibly TRBD1 for D (5 bases). V was clipped by 5 bases and J by 0 bases, with 13 bases between them. This CDR3 spans 15 amino acids. Germline V gene lookup returns CDR1 SEHNR and CDR2 FQNEAQ (reference sequence). CDR3 residues: CASSPSDRPNYGYTF. CDR3 nucleotide sequence: TGTGCCAGCAGCCCGTCCGACAGACCTAACTATGGCTACACCTTC.

The chain links TRBV7-9 to TRBJ2-3, with 8 positions matching TRBD1. J lost 2 bases, V lost 4 bases, and 2 bases had no gene match. In germline, CDR1 is SEHNR, CDR2 FQNEAQ (reference sequence). This CDR3 contains 14 residues. The CDR3 nucleotides are TGTGCCAGCAGCTCGGACAGGGTCACAGATACGCAGTATTTT. It yields the protein CASSSDRVTDTQYF.

V and J are TRBV15 and TRBJ2-7; D remains ambiguous. V lost 1 base, J lost 4 bases, and 14 bases lay in between. The CDR3 spans 15 residues. Germline CDR1 LNHNV, CDR2 YYDKDF (reference sequence). This CDR3 reads CATSRGTLEQYEQYF. For the CDR3, the DNA is TGTGCCACCAGCAGAGGAACCCTAGAACAGTACGAGCAGTACTTC.

The chain is built from TRBV20-1 and TRBJ2-2; no firm D call. From germline, CDR1 is DFQATT and CDR2 SNEGSKA (reference sequence). The CDR3 covers 11 residues. Deletions cut 5 bases from V and 6 bases from J, with 7 bases between. The CDR3 DNA follows: TGCAGTGCTGCACGATCCGGGGAGCTGTTTTTT. It codes for CSAARSGELFF.

The chain has TRBV7-3 and TRBJ2-5, with 9 bases aligning to TRBD1. The germline V gene encodes CDR1 SGHTA and CDR2 FQGTGA. The CDR3 has 14 amino acids. With 5 bases clipped from V and 1 base from J, the junction kept 2 bases outside the gene matches. Written as DNA, the CDR3 is TGTGCCAGCAGCCTACAGGGGGCCCAAGAGACCCAGTACTTC. Its protein product is CASSLQGAQETQYF.

The chain carries TRBV10-3 and TRBJ1-1; D is unclear. The CDR3 spans 12 residues. Germline lookup yields CDR1 ENHRY and CDR2 SYGVKD. The V and J ends lost 10 bases and 11 bases respectively, with 20 bases between them. The CDR3 spells CANGEGSADAFF. CDR3 nucleotide sequence: TGTGCCAACGGAGAGGGCAGCGCGGACGCTTTCTTT.

This sequence joins TRBV19 and TRBJ1-1; D possibly corresponds to TRBD1 (5 bases). The V end was cut by 3 bases, the J end by 1 base, with 12 bases between. This CDR3 has 15 residues. Looked up from germline, CDR1 is LNHDA and CDR2 is SQIVND (reference sequence). CDR3 coding DNA: TGTGCCAGTAGTATTCGCCTTACAGGGAACACTGAAGCTTTCTTT. Protein: CASSIRLTGNTEAFF.

The J gene is TRBJ2-7, the V gene TRBV7-9; 9 nucleotides line up with TRBD1. Unmatched junction bases numbered 5, after V lost 6 bases and J lost 5 bases. CDR1 is SEHNR and CDR2 is FQNEAQ in the germline V gene (reference sequence). This CDR3 is 13 amino acids long. DNA for the CDR3: TGTGCCAGCAGTCTCGGACAGGGGAACGAGCAGTACTTC. Translating gives CASSLGQGNEQYF.